A selection of T cell receptor beta chains follows, all from one sample in a study of cytomegalovirus exposure and HLA in healthy donors. Clones were sequenced by immunoSEQ multiplex PCR, and TCRdb holds only the in-frame ones, with some missing. The sample carries about 130,000 clones, 65% to 90% recorded once. Sequenced input: PBMCs. These receptors all come from a man aged 18 to 30 in good health and CMV-seronegative. Each CDR3 is given with its conserved first and last residue. D genes are given only for firm matches. Clone size appears in some rows only: once, few, many, or a class for an expanded clone.

TRBD1 | TRBJ1-2 | TRBV9 | NA | 16 | CASIGTGTKKADGYTF | TGTGCCAGCATAGGGACAGGGACCAAAAAGGCGGATGGCTACACCTTC
NA | TRBJ1-5 | TRBV6-5 | NA | 15 | CASSLLRNSNQPQHF | TGTGCCAGCAGCCTACTCAGGAATAGCAATCAGCCCCAGCATTTT
NA | TRBJ1-5 | TRBV6-6 | once | 16 | CASSLGGGTSNQPQHF | TGTGCCAGCAGCCTGGGGGGTGGAACTAGCAATCAGCCCCAGCATTTT
NA | TRBJ2-1 | TRBV27 | NA | 19 | CASSLSVRQGRPVHNEQFF | TGTGCCAGCAGTTTATCGGTTCGGCAGGGTCGCCCCGTACACAATGAGCAGTTCTTC
TRBD1 | TRBJ1-6 | TRBV6-6 | NA | 16 | CASSYPKGRGYSPLHF | TGTGCCAGCAGTTACCCAAAGGGCAGGGGGTATTCACCCCTCCACTTT
NA | TRBJ2-1 | TRBV5-1 | once | 11 | CASSFAGEQFF | TGCGCCAGCAGCTTCGCGGGGGAGCAGTTCTTC
NA | TRBJ1-1 | TRBV6-5 | NA | 12 | CASTGYNTEAFF | TGTGCATCAACAGGGTACAACACTGAAGCTTTCTTT
NA | TRBJ1-5 | TRBV7-9 | few | 14 | CASGDGSWVTPQHF | TGTGCCAGCGGCGACGGGTCCTGGGTGACGCCCCAGCATTTT
NA | TRBJ2-1 | TRBV6-4 | NA | 17 | CASSDSGQGSIVDEQFF | TGTGCCAGCAGTGACTCGGGGCAGGGTTCCATTGTCGATGAGCAGTTCTTC
TRBD1 | TRBJ2-5 | TRBV18 | NA | 13 | CASLRTGRETQYF | TGTGCCAGCTTACGGACAGGGCGAGAGACCCAGTACTTC
NA | TRBJ1-1 | TRBV2 | NA | 13 | CASSSQGNTEAFF | TGTGCCAGCAGTAGCCAGGGGAACACTGAAGCTTTCTTT
TRBD1 | TRBJ1-5 | TRBV27 | NA | 14 | CASSPGGDHQPQHF | TGTGCCAGCAGTCCAGGGGGCGACCATCAGCCCCAGCATTTT
TRBD1 | TRBJ1-1 | TRBV10-3 | NA | 13 | CAIAGQAPTEAFF | TGTGCCATCGCGGGACAGGCACCTACTGAAGCTTTCTTT
TRBD2 | TRBJ2-2 | TRBV23-1 | NA | 19 | CASSPTRLAGGLGTGELFF | TGCGCCAGCAGTCCGACTCGACTAGCGGGGGGTTTAGGCACCGGGGAGCTGTTTTTT
NA | TRBJ1-2 | TRBV9 | NA | 14 | CASSAGGAPRGYTF | TGTGCCAGCAGTGCGGGCGGGGCCCCGAGGGGCTACACCTTC
NA | TRBJ1-5 | TRBV19 | NA | 15 | CASTLTGTSNQPQHF | TGTGCCAGTACACTAACAGGGACCAGCAATCAGCCCCAGCATTTT
NA | TRBJ1-2 | TRBV30 | NA | 13 | CAWSGHSNYGYTF | TGTGCCTGGAGTGGCCACTCTAACTATGGCTACACCTTC
NA | TRBJ2-7 | TRBV7-6 | few | 17 | CASSLAPPGTVSAEQYF | TGTGCCAGCAGCTTAGCCCCTCCGGGGACTGTCTCGGCCGAGCAGTACTTC
NA | TRBJ1-5 | TRBV12-5 | NA | 16 | CASGLVLQGRNQPQHF | TGTGCTAGTGGTTTGGTCCTCCAGGGGCGCAATCAGCCCCAGCATTTT
TRBD1 | TRBJ1-6 | TRBV18 | NA | 18 | CASSPVAKGTGDNSPLHF | TGTGCCAGCTCACCAGTAGCAAAGGGGACAGGTGATAATTCACCCCTCCACTTT
TRBD1 | TRBJ2-1 | TRBV7-2 | NA | 14 | CASSSRTGQYEQFF | TGTGCCAGCAGCTCACGGACAGGGCAGTATGAGCAGTTCTTC
TRBD1 | TRBJ1-5 | TRBV7-9 | NA | 16 | CASSLEGQARNQPQHF | TGTGCCAGCAGCTTAGAAGGACAGGCCCGCAATCAGCCCCAGCATTTT
NA | TRBJ1-5 | TRBV19 | NA | 16 | CASSIEWSREGQPQHF | TGTGCCAGTAGTATAGAGTGGTCAAGGGAGGGTCAGCCCCAGCATTTT
TRBD1 | TRBJ2-7 | TRBV5-4 | NA | 15 | CASSSLTGGFYEQYF | TGTGCCAGCAGCTCGTTGACAGGGGGCTTCTACGAGCAGTACTTC
TRBD1 | TRBJ1-2 | TRBV19 | NA | 15 | CASSITGQGTYGYTF | TGTGCCAGTAGTATAACGGGACAGGGGACCTATGGCTACACCTTC
NA | TRBJ2-7 | TRBV5-1 | NA | 15 | CASSLGRGETYEQYF | TGCGCCAGCAGCTTGGGGCGGGGAGAGACCTACGAGCAGTACTTC
NA | TRBJ1-2 | TRBV5-1 | NA | 13 | CASSWVAGDGYTF | TGCGCCAGCAGCTGGGTCGCCGGGGATGGCTACACCTTC
TRBD1 | TRBJ2-1 | TRBV5-1 | NA | 16 | CASTLTGTGTYNEQFF | TGCGCCAGCACACTCACCGGGACAGGGACCTACAATGAGCAGTTCTTC
NA | TRBJ1-3 | TRBV4-3 | medium-sized | 14 | CASSSGYSGNTIYF | TGCGCCAGCAGTAGCGGATACTCTGGAAACACCATATATTTT
TRBD2 | TRBJ2-5 | TRBV29-1 | NA | 14 | CSVVGGGAGETQYF | TGCAGCGTTGTAGGCGGGGGGGCCGGGGAGACCCAGTACTTC
TRBD1 | TRBJ1-5 | TRBV6-6 | NA | 16 | CASSPHRGPSNQPQHF | TGTGCCAGCAGCCCTCACAGGGGCCCTAGCAATCAGCCCCAGCATTTT
NA | TRBJ2-7 | TRBV7-8 | NA | 13 | CASSLALTQVQYF | TGTGCCAGCAGCTTAGCGCTGACCCAGGTGCAGTACTTC
TRBD1 | TRBJ1-4 | TRBV30 | NA | 17 | CAWRGTGRQFAPGKLFF | TGTGCCTGGAGGGGGACAGGACGCCAGTTCGCGCCCGGAAAACTGTTTTTT
TRBD1 | TRBJ1-1 | TRBV5-1 | NA | 16 | CASSPGQGTLNTEAFF | TGCGCCAGCAGCCCTGGACAGGGGACTTTGAACACTGAAGCTTTCTTT
NA | TRBJ1-1 | TRBV5-4 | NA | 13 | CASSLDVSTEAFF | TGTGCCAGCAGCTTGGACGTTAGCACTGAAGCTTTCTTT
NA | TRBJ1-2 | TRBV9 | NA | 15 | CASSVAFSGIYGYTF | TGTGCCAGCAGCGTAGCATTCTCGGGAATCTATGGCTACACCTTC
NA | TRBJ1-1 | TRBV6-4 | NA | 13 | CASSDSQNTEAFF | TGTGCCAGCAGTGACTCTCAGAACACTGAAGCTTTCTTT
NA | TRBJ2-1 | TRBV7-6 | NA | 14 | CASRPLASANEQFF | TGTGCCAGCAGACCACTGGCTAGCGCCAATGAGCAGTTCTTC
NA | TRBJ1-2 | TRBV29-1 | NA | 11 | CSYTGTYGYTF | TGCAGTTATACAGGGACCTATGGCTACACCTTC
NA | TRBJ1-5 | TRBV6-4 | NA | 14 | CASSDSPTGQPQHF | TGTGCCAGCAGTGACTCACCCACAGGTCAGCCCCAGCATTTT
NA | TRBJ2-3 | TRBV7-8 | few | 15 | CASSAVWGESDTQYF | TGTGCCAGCAGCGCGGTTTGGGGGGAATCAGATACGCAGTATTTT
TRBD1 | TRBJ2-5 | TRBV9 | NA | 15 | CASSVRQGAMETQYF | TGTGCCAGCAGCGTCCGACAGGGGGCTATGGAGACCCAGTACTTC
NA | TRBJ2-7 | TRBV9 | NA | 14 | CASSPGGKTLEQYF | TGTGCCAGCAGCCCTGGAGGCAAGACCCTCGAGCAGTACTTC
TRBD2 | TRBJ2-7 | TRBV5-4 | NA | 15 | CASSYGTSGGYEQYF | TGTGCCAGCAGCTACGGGACTAGCGGGGGTTACGAGCAGTACTTC
TRBD2 | TRBJ2-7 | TRBV6-5 | NA | 16 | CASSYPEVQRAGMQYF | TGTGCCAGCAGTTACCCCGAAGTGCAAAGAGCGGGGATGCAGTACTTC
TRBD1 | TRBJ2-2 | TRBV7-2 | once | 16 | CASSLVGTANTGELFF | TGTGCCAGCAGCTTAGTCGGGACAGCGAACACCGGGGAGCTGTTTTTT
NA | TRBJ2-7 | TRBV7-9 | NA | 15 | CASSFPRGMAYEQYF | TGTGCCAGCAGCTTCCCCAGGGGAATGGCGTACGAGCAGTACTTC